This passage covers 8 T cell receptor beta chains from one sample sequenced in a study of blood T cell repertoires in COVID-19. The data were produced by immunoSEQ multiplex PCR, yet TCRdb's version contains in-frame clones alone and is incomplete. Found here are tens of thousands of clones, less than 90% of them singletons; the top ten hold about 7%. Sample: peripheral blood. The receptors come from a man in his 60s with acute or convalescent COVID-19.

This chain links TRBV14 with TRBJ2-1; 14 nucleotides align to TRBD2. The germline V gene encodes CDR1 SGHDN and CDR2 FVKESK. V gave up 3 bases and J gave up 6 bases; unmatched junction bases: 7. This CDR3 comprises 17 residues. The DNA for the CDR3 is TGTGCCAGCAGCCATGTGCGACTAGCGGGAGGGGTCAATGAGCAGTTCTTC. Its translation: CASSHVRLAGGVNEQFF. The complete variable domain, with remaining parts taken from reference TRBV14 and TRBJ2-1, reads EAGVTQFPSHSVIEKGQTVTLRCDPISGHDNLYWYRRVMGKEIKFLLHFVKESKQDESGMPNNRFLAERTGGTYSTLKVQPAELEDSGVYFCASSHVRLAGGVNEQFFGPGTRLTVL.

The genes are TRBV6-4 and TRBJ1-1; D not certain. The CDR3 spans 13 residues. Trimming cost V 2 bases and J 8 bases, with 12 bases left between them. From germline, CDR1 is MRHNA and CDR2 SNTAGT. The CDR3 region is CASSDEGGDEAFF. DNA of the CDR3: TGTGCCAGCAGTGACGAGGGCGGAGACGAAGCTTTCTTT.

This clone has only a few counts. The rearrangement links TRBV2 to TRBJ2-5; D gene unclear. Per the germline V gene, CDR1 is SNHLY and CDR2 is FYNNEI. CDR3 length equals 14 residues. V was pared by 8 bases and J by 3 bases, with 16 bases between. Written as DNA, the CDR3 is TGTGCCAGCGATTTGATGGGCGTCGAAGAGACCCAGTACTTC. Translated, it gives CASDLMGVEETQYF. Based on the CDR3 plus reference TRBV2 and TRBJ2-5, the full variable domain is EPEVTQTPSHQVTQMGQEVILRCVPISNHLYFYWYRQILGQKVEFLVSFYNNEISEKSEIFDDQFSVERPDGSNFTLKIRSTKLEDSAMYFCASDLMGVEETQYFGPGTRLLVL.

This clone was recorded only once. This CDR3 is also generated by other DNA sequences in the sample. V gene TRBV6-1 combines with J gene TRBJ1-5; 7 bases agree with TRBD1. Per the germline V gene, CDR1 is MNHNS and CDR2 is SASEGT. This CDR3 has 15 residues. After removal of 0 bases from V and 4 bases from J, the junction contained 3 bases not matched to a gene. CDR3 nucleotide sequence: TGTGCCAGCAGTGAAGCGGGACAGCAGAATCAGCCCCAGCATTTT. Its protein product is CASSEAGQQNQPQHF.

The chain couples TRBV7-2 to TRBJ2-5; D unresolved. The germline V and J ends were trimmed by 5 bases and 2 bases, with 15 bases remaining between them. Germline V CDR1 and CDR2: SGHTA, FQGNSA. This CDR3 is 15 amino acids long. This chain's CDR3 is CASSVTFTPQETQYF. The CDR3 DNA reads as TGTGCCAGCAGCGTCACTTTTACCCCGCAAGAGACCCAGTACTTC. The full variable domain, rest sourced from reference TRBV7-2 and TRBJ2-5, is GAGVSQSPSNKVTEKGKDVELRCDPISGHTALYWYRQSLGQGLEFLIYFQGNSAPDKSGLPSDRFSAERTGGSVSTLTIQRTQQEDSAVYLCASSVTFTPQETQYFGPGTRLLVL.

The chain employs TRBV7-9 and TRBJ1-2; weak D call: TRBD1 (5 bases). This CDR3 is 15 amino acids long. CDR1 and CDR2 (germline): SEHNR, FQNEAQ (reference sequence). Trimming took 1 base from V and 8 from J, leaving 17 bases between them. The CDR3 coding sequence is TGTGCCAGCAGCTTAGTTAGACAGATAAGCTCCGGCTACACCTTC. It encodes CASSLVRQISSGYTF.

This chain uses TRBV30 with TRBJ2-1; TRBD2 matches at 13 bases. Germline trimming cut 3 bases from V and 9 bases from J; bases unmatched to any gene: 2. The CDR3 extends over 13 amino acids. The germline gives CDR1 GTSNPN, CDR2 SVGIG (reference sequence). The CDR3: CAWRLAGGAEQFF. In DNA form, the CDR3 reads TGTGCCTGGAGACTAGCGGGAGGGGCTGAGCAGTTCTTC. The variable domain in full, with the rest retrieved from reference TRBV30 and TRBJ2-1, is SQTIHQWPATLVQPVGSPLSLECTVEGTSNPNLYWYRQAAGRGLQLLFYSVGIGQISSEVPQNLSASRPQDRQFILSSKKLLLSDSGFYLCAWRLAGGAEQFFGPGTRLTVL.

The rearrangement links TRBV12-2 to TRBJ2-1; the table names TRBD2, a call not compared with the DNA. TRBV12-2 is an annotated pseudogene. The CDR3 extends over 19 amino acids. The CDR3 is CASRLDFSGRARRYNEQFF. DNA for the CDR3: TGTGCAAGTCGCTTAGATTTTAGCGGGAGGGCCAGGAGGTACAATGAGCAGTTCTTC.